Listed here are 10 T cell receptor beta chains from one sample, sequenced in a study of chemoradiotherapy in HPV16-positive cancers. Clones were read by immunoSEQ multiplex PCR, and TCRdb kept only the in-frame ones, dropping some. There are roughly 25,000 clones in the sample; roughly 94% occur only once, and approximately 2.7% lies in the top ten. Sampling was performed from a patient who underwent chemoradiotherapy. The receptors come from a human donor with HPV-associated anogenital cancer.

The chain has TRBV6-1 and TRBJ2-3, with TRBD2 matching 9 bases. Germline assignment: CDR1 MNHNS and CDR2 SASEGT. CDR3 length: 18 residues. The V segment lost 0 bases and the J segment 3 bases; nucleotides outside the gene matches: 10. The CDR3: CASSEALGSGSWTDTQYF. DNA for the CDR3: TGTGCCAGCAGTGAAGCGCTAGGTAGCGGGAGTTGGACAGATACGCAGTATTTT.

The chain uses TRBV28 and TRBJ1-1; 7 bases align to TRBD1. The ends lost 2 bases at V and 0 bases at J; junction bases unmatched: 6. Germline V lookup: CDR1 MDHEN, CDR2 SYDVKM. The CDR3 totals 16 residues. In DNA form, the CDR3 reads TGTGCCAGCAGTTTACCGGGACAGAAGTTGAACACTGAAGCTTTCTTT. Encoded protein: CASSLPGQKLNTEAFF.

The chain is built from TRBV14 and TRBJ1-2; no clear D. Germline loops: CDR1 SGHDN, CDR2 FVKESK. V gave up 0 bases and J gave up 4 bases, with 9 bases separating them. The CDR3 contains 14 residues. The CDR3 here is CASSQDRGIYGYTF. DNA for the CDR3: TGTGCCAGCAGCCAAGATAGAGGAATCTATGGCTACACCTTC.

The V call is TRBV10-1, the J call TRBJ1-2; maybe TRBD1 (5 bases). This CDR3 has 13 amino acids. V gave up 7 bases and J gave up 5 bases, with 14 bases separating them. Germline lookup yields CDR1 WNHNN and CDR2 SYGVQD (reference sequence). CDR3 bases: TGCGCCAGCACCCGGGGCCAAGAGTATGGCTACACCTTC. It specifies CASTRGQEYGYTF.

The chain uses TRBV6-1 and TRBJ1-5, with TRBD1 identical over 9 bases. In germline, CDR1 is MNHNS, CDR2 SASEGT. Trimming at V came to 4 bases and at J to 6 bases, leaving 7 bases not matched to a gene. The CDR3 is 15 amino acids. The chain's CDR3 is CASSAGTGNAQPQHF. Written as DNA, the CDR3 is TGTGCCAGCAGTGCCGGGACAGGGAATGCTCAGCCCCAGCATTTT.

The chain uses TRBV19 and TRBJ2-5; 9 nucleotides align to TRBD2. The CDR3 runs 15 residues. The germline gives CDR1 LNHDA, CDR2 SQIVND (reference sequence). The V and J ends lost 4 bases and 5 bases, in that order; junction bases with no gene match: 8. CDR3 sequence reads: CASSTTAGGGETQYF. CDR3 DNA sequence: TGTGCCAGTAGTACGACAGCGGGAGGAGGGGAGACCCAGTACTTC.

V gene TRBV30 combines with J gene TRBJ1-2, with D uncertain. V was clipped by 2 bases and J by 6 bases, with 13 bases between them. Germline V gene lookup returns CDR1 GTSNPN and CDR2 SVGIG (reference sequence). The CDR3 runs to 13 residues. The CDR3 bases are TGTGCCTGGAGTTGGGGTGAAAAGGATGGCTACACCTTC. Residues: CAWSWGEKDGYTF.

This sequence joins TRBV4-3 and TRBJ2-7; D not certain. The V gene's germline CDR1 is LGHNA and CDR2 YSLEER. The germline V and J ends were trimmed by 0 bases and 0 bases, with 12 bases remaining between them. The CDR3 covers 16 residues. As DNA, the CDR3 is TGCGCCAGCAGCCAAGATGTAGAACACTCCTCCTACGAGCAGTACTTC. Translating gives CASSQDVEHSSYEQYF.

The rearrangement links TRBV6-1 to TRBJ2-7; D perhaps matches TRBD2 (5 bases). Deletions cut 10 bases from V and 2 bases from J, with 6 bases between. CDR3 length: 10 amino acids. Per the germline V gene, CDR1 is MNHNS and CDR2 is SASEGT. The CDR3 sequence: CATGTYEQYF. The CDR3 region has the DNA TGTGCCACGGGGACCTACGAGCAGTACTTC.

The CDR3 loop is CASSHPLNPYEQYF. The CDR3 DNA is TGTGCCAGCAGCCATCCCTTAAATCCCTACGAGCAGTACTTC. V is TRBV7-2 and J is TRBJ2-7; D ambiguous. The CDR3 runs 14 residues. Looked up from germline, CDR1 is SGHTA and CDR2 is FQGNSA. Trimming took 5 bases from V and 2 from J, leaving 13 bases between them.